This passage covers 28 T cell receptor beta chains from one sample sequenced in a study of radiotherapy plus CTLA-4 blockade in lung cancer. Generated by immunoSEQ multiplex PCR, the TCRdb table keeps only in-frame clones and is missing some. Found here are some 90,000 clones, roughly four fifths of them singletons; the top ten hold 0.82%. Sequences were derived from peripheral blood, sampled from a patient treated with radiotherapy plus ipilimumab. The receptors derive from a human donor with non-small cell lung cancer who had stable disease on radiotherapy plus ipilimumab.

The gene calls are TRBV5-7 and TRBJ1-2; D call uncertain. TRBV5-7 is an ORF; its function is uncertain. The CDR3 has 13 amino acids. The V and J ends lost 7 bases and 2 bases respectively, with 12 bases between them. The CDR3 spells CASRPRMNYGYTF. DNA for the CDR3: TGTGCCAGCCGTCCTCGGATGAACTATGGCTACACCTTC.

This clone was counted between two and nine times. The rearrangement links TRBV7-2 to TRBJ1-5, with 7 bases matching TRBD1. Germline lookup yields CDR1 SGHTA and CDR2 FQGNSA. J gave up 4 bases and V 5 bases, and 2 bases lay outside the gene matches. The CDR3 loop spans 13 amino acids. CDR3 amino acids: CASSRDRNQPQHF. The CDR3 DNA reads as TGTGCCAGCAGCCGGGACAGAAATCAGCCCCAGCATTTT.

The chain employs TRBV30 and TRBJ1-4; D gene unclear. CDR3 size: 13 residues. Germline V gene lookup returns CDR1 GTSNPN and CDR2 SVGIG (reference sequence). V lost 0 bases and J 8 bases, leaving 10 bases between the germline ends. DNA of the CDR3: TGTGCCTGGAGTGTACAGTCTGGGGAAAAACTGTTTTTT. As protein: CAWSVQSGEKLFF.

As DNA, the CDR3 is TGTGCCAGCAGCCCGGGACTAGCGTGGAATGAGCAGTTCTTC. Its protein is CASSPGLAWNEQFF. The rearrangement joins TRBV5-6 to TRBJ2-1; 10 bases line up with TRBD2. CDR1 and CDR2 (germline): SGHDT, YYEEEE. The V segment lost 4 bases and the J segment 7 bases; nucleotides outside the gene matches: 5. This CDR3 is 14 amino acids long.

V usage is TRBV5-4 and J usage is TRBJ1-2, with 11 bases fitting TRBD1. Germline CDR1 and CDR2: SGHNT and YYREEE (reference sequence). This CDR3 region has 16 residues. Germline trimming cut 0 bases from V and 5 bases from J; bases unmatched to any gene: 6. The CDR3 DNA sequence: TGTGCCAGCAGCTTGGGAGGACAGGGGGCTTGGTATGGCTACACCTTC. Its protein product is CASSLGGQGAWYGYTF. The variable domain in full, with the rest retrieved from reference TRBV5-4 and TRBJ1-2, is ETGVTQSPTHLIKTRGQQVTLRCSSQSGHNTVSWYQQALGQGPQFIFQYYREEENGRGNFPPRFSGLQFPNYSSELNVNALELDDSALYLCASSLGGQGAWYGYTFGSGTRLTVV.

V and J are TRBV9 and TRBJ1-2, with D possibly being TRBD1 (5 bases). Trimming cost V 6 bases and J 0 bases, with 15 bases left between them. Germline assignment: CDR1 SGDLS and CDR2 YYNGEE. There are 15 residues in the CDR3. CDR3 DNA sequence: TGTGCCAGCACCCGAGGTCAGGGAACTAACTATGGCTACACCTTC. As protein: CASTRGQGTNYGYTF.

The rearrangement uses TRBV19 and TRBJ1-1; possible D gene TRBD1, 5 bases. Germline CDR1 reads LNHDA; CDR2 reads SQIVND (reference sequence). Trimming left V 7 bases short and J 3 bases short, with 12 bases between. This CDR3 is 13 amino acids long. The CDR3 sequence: CASKVREDTEAFF. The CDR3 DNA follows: TGTGCCAGTAAGGTCAGGGAGGACACTGAAGCTTTCTTT.

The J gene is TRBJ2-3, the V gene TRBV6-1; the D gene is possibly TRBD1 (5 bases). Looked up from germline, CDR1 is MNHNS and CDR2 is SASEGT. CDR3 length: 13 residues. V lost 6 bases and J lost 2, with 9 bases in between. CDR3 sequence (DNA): TGTGCCAGCAGAGTCAGGGACACAGATACGCAGTATTTT. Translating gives CASRVRDTDTQYF.

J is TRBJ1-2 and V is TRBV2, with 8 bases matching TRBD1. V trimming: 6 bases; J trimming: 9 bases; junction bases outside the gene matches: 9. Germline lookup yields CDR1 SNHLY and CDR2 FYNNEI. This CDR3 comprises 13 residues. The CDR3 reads CASRGGQGISYTF. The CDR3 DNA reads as TGTGCCAGCAGGGGCGGACAGGGAATAAGCTACACCTTC.

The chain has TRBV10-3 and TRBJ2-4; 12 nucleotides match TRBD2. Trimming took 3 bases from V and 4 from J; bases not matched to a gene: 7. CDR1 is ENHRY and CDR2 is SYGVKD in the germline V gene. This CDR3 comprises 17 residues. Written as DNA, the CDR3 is TGTGCCATCAGTGAAACTAGCGGGGGGACCCAAAAAAACATTCAGTACTTC. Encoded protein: CAISETSGGTQKNIQYF.

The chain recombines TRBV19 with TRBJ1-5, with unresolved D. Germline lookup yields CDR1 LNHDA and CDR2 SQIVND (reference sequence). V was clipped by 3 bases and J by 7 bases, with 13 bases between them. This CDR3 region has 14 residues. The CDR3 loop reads CASSIGEGLQPQHF. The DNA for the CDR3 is TGTGCCAGTAGTATCGGTGAGGGATTGCAGCCCCAGCATTTT.

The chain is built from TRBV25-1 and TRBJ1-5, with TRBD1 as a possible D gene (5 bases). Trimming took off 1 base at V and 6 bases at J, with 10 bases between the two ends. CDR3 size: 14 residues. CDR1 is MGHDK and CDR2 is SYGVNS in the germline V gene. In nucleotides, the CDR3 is TGTGCCAGCAGTGAATTCGGGGGGTTTCAGCCCCAGCATTTT. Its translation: CASSEFGGFQPQHF.

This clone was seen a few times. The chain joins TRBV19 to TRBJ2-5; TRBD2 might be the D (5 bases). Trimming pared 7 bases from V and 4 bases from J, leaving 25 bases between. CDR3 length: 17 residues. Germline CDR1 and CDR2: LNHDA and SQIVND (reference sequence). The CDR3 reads CASTSNPGTISIETQYF. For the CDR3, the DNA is TGTGCCAGTACCTCTAATCCGGGAACAATCTCCATAGAGACCCAGTACTTC.

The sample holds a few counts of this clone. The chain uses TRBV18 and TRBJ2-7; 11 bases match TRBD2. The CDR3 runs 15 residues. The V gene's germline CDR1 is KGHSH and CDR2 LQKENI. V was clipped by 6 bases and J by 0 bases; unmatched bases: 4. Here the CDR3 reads CASSPGTSGSYEQYF. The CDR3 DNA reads TGTGCCAGCTCCCCCGGGACTAGCGGCTCCTACGAGCAGTACTTC.

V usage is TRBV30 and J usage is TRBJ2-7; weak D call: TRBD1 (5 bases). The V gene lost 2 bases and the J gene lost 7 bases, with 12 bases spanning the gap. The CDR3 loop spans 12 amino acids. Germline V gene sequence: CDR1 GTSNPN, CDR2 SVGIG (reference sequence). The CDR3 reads CAWSLGAGEQYF. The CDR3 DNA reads TGTGCCTGGAGTCTAGGGGCTGGGGAGCAGTACTTC. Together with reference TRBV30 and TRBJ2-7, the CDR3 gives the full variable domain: SQTIHQWPATLVQPVGSPLSLECTVEGTSNPNLYWYRQAAGRGLQLLFYSVGIGQISSEVPQNLSASRPQDRQFILSSKKLLLSDSGFYLCAWSLGAGEQYFGPGTRLTVT.

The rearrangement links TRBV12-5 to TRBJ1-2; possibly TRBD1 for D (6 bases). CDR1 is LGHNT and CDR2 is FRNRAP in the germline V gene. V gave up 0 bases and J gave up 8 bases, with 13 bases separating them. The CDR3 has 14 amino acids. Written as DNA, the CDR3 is TGTGCTAGTGGTTTGGTCCCACAGGGCGGAGGCTACACCTTC. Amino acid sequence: CASGLVPQGGGYTF.

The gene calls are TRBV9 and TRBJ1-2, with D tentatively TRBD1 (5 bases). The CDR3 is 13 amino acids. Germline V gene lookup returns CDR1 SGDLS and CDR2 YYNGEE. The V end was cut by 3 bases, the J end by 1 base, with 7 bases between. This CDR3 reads CASSADSNYGYTF. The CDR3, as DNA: TGTGCCAGCAGCGCCGACAGTAACTATGGCTACACCTTC.

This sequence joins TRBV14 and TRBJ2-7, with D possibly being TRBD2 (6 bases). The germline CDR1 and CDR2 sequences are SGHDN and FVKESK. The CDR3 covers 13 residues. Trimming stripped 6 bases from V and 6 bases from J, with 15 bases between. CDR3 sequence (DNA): TGTGCCAGCAGGCCGGGAGCCGCCGGCGAGCAGTACTTC. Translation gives CASRPGAAGEQYF.

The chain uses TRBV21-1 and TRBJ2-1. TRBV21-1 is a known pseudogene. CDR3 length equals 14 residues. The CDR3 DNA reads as TGTGCCAGCAGCAAAGCGTGGGGTTACAATGAGCAGTTCTTC. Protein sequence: CASSKAWGYNEQFF.

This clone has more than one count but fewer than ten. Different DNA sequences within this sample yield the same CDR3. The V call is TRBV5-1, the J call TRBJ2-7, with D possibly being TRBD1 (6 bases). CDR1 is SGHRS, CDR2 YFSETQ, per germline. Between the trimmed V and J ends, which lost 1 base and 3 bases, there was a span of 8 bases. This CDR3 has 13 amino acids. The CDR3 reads CASSLTGNYEQYF. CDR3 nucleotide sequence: TGCGCCAGCAGCTTGACAGGGAACTACGAGCAGTACTTC.

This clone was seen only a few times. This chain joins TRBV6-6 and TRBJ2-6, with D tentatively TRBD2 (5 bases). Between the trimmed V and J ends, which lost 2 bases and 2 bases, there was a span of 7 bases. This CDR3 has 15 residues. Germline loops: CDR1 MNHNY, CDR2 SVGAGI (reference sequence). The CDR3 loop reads CASSYTGTGANVLTF. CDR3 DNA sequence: TGTGCCAGCAGTTACACGGGGACTGGGGCCAACGTCCTGACTTTC.

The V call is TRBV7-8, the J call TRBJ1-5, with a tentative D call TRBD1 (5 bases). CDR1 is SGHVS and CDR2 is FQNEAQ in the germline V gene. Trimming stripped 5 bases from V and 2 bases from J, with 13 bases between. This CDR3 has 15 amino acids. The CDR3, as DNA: TGTGCCAGCAGCCCTCAGGGTAATCGCAATCAGCCCCAGCATTTT. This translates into CASSPQGNRNQPQHF.

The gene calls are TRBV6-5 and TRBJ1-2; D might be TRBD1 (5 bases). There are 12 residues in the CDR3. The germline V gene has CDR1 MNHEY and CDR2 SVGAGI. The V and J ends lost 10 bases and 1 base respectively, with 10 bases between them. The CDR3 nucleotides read TGTGCCACCGGGGGGGGTAACTATGGCTACACCTTC. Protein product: CATGGGNYGYTF.

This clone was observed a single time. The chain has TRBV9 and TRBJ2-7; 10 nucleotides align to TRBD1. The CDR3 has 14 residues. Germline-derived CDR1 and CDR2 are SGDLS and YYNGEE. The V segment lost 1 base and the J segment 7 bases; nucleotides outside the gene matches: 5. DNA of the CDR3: TGTGCCAGCAGCGTATTTGACAGGGGGCGTGAGCAGTACTTC. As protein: CASSVFDRGREQYF.

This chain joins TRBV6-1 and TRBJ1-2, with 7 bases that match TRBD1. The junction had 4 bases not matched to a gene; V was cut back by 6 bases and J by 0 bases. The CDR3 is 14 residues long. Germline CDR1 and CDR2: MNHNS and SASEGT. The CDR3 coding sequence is TGTGCCAGCAGCAACAGGGGTACTAACTATGGCTACACCTTC. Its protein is CASSNRGTNYGYTF.

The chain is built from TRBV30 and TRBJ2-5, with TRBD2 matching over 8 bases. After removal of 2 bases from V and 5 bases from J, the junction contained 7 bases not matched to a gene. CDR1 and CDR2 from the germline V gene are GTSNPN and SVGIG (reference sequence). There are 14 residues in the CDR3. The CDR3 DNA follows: TGTGCCTGGAGTCAGCGGGGGCCCCCCGAGACCCAGTACTTC. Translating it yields CAWSQRGPPETQYF.

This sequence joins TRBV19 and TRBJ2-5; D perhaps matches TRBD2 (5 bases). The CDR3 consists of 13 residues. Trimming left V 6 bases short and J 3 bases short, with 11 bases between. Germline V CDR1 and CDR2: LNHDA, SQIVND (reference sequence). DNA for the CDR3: TGTGCCAGTAGGAGTACGGGGAAAGAGACCCAGTACTTC. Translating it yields CASRSTGKETQYF.

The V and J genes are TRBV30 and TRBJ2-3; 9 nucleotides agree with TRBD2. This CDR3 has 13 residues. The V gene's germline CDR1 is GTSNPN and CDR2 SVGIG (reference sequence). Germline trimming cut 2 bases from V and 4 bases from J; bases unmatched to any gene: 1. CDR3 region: CAWSQREADTQYF. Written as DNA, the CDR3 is TGTGCCTGGAGTCAGCGGGAGGCAGATACGCAGTATTTT. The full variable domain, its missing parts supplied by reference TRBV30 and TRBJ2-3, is SQTIHQWPATLVQPVGSPLSLECTVEGTSNPNLYWYRQAAGRGLQLLFYSVGIGQISSEVPQNLSASRPQDRQFILSSKKLLLSDSGFYLCAWSQREADTQYFGPGTRLTVL.